The 12 T cell receptor beta chains given below trace back to one sample, sequenced in a study of blood T cell repertoires in COVID-19. Profiled with immunoSEQ multiplex PCR; TCRdb holds only in-frame clones, not every one. The repertoire holds 100,000 to 150,000 clones, around nine tenths seen once, with about 2.5% in the top ten. The sample was PBMCs or T cells enriched from blood (not recorded which). These receptors were collected from a woman aged 45-60 years who had recovered from COVID-19.

CDR3 nucleotide sequence: TGTGCCATCCTCGCAGGGACACCAGGGACTGAAGCTTTCTTT. Residues: CAILAGTPGTEAFF. The J gene is TRBJ1-1, the V gene TRBV10-3, with D possibly matching TRBD1 (6 bases). Trimming took 8 bases from V and 5 from J, leaving 18 bases between them. The CDR3 length is 14 residues. Per the germline V gene, CDR1 is ENHRY and CDR2 is SYGVKD.

This clone has a count of ten or more. The CDR3 DNA sequence: TGCGCCAGCAGCTTGGAAGTAGCGGGGGGATACAATGAGCAGTTCTTC. As protein: CASSLEVAGGYNEQFF. The chain joins TRBV5-1 to TRBJ2-1, with 10 bases fitting TRBD2. V was clipped by 0 bases and J by 4 bases; unmatched bases: 4. CDR1 SGHRS and CDR2 YFSETQ come from the germline V gene. The length of the CDR3 is 16 residues.

This clone occurred once. This chain uses TRBV7-6 with TRBJ2-3; 9 bases are a match to TRBD1. The CDR3 is 12 amino acids. With 9 bases clipped from V and 6 bases from J, the junction kept 4 bases outside the gene matches. The germline CDR1 and CDR2 sequences are SGHVS and FNYEAQ. CDR3 bases: TGTGCCAGTAGGACAGGGGCGGATACGCAGTATTTT. This translates into CASRTGADTQYF.

J is TRBJ2-5 and V is TRBV2; TRBD2 matches at 8 bases. CDR1 SNHLY and CDR2 FYNNEI come from the germline V gene. The CDR3 is 15 amino acids. J lost 0 bases, V lost 8 bases, and 8 bases had no gene match. CDR3 bases: TGTGCCAGCGGTGCAGCGGGGGCCAACCAAGAGACCCAGTACTTC. Amino acid sequence: CASGAAGANQETQYF.

CDR3 in DNA: TGTGCCAGCAGCGTAGCAGAGGGGGCCTCCTACAATGAGCAGTTCTTC. This encodes CASSVAEGASYNEQFF. V and J are TRBV9 and TRBJ2-1; TRBD1 aligns across 7 bases. After removal of 0 bases from V and 0 bases from J, the junction contained 3 bases not matched to a gene. Germline CDR1 is SGDLS and CDR2 is YYNGEE. The CDR3 is 16 amino acids.

This clone was detected only a few times. The gene calls are TRBV7-9 and TRBJ2-3; TRBD1 matches at 9 bases. This CDR3 contains 17 residues. The junction had 15 bases not matched to a gene; V was cut back by 6 bases and J by 5 bases. Germline CDR1 reads SEHNR; CDR2 reads FQNEAQ (reference sequence). CDR3 residues: CASSRLSGGQGGDTQYF. CDR3 coding DNA: TGTGCCAGCAGTCGACTTTCGGGGGGACAGGGTGGAGATACGCAGTATTTT.

The chain is built from TRBV18 and TRBJ2-2; D might be TRBD2 (5 bases). V shed 2 bases and J shed 2 bases, with 9 bases lying between them. The CDR3 is 15 residues long. CDR1 and CDR2 from the germline V gene are KGHSH and LQKENI. The CDR3 DNA sequence: TGTGCCAGCTCACCATATGAGGGTAACACCGGGGAGCTGTTTTTT. It specifies CASSPYEGNTGELFF.

This rearrangement joins TRBV27 to TRBJ1-5, with 7 bases lining up with TRBD1. The CDR3 runs 14 residues. CDR1 is MNHEY, CDR2 SMNVEV, per germline (reference sequence). V gave up 6 bases and J gave up 7 bases; unmatched junction bases: 9. The CDR3: CASSNTGVGQPQHF. The CDR3 coding sequence is TGTGCCAGCAGCAACACAGGGGTCGGGCAGCCCCAGCATTTT.

V is TRBV18 and J is TRBJ2-1; TRBD2 agrees at 11 bases. Germline trimming cut 3 bases from V and 5 bases from J; bases unmatched to any gene: 6. Germline V CDR1 and CDR2: KGHSH, LQKENI. This CDR3 comprises 16 residues. The CDR3 coding sequence is TGTGCCAGCTCACCGCCCGGGACTAGCGGCAACAATGAGCAGTTCTTC. Residues: CASSPPGTSGNNEQFF. Full variable domain (rest looked up from reference TRBV18 and TRBJ2-1): NAGVMQNPRHLVRRRGQEARLRCSPMKGHSHVYWYRQLPEEGLKFMVYLQKENIIDESGMPKERFSAEFPKEGPSILRIQQVVRGDSAAYFCASSPPGTSGNNEQFFGPGTRLTVL.

V and J are TRBV9 and TRBJ2-2, with TRBD2 matching over 9 bases. The CDR3 sequence is 13 residues long. V trimming: 6 bases; J trimming: 4 bases; junction bases outside the gene matches: 1. Germline V gene data show CDR1 as SGDLS and CDR2 as YYNGEE. Here the CDR3 reads CASKAGGTGELFF. The CDR3 bases are TGTGCCAGCAAAGCGGGGGGCACCGGGGAGCTGTTTTTT.

This sequence joins TRBV2 and TRBJ2-1; D may be TRBD2 (6 bases). This CDR3 has 12 residues. V dropped 7 bases and J dropped 5 bases, with 9 bases sitting between them. Looked up from germline, CDR1 is SNHLY and CDR2 is FYNNEI. The CDR3 here is CASNSGDNEQFF. CDR3 in DNA: TGTGCCAGCAACTCGGGGGACAATGAGCAGTTCTTC.

The rearrangement uses TRBV30 and TRBJ2-3; tentatively, D is TRBD2 (6 bases). CDR3 length: 16 residues. Trimming took off 1 base at V and 2 bases at J, with 16 bases between the two ends. CDR1 is GTSNPN, CDR2 SVGIG, per germline (reference sequence). CDR3 nucleotides: TGTGCCTGGAGTGGCACCCCCACGGGGGACACAGATACGCAGTATTTT. Translated: CAWSGTPTGDTDTQYF.